This T cell receptor beta chain was identified during a study of OX40 agonist ivuxolimab in advanced cancers. CDR1 KGHSH and CDR2 LQKENI come from the germline V gene. Germline trimming cut 1 base from V and 6 bases from J; bases unmatched to any gene: 6. The CDR3 contains 14 residues. Generated by immunoSEQ multiplex PCR, the TCRdb table keeps only in-frame clones and is missing some. Of 65,000 to 75,000 clones in the sample, 70% to 90% were seen once. The material sequenced was CD4+ or CD8+ T cells sorted from blood, taken in a trial of the OX40 agonist ivuxolimab. The chain has TRBV18 and TRBJ2-7, with 7 nucleotides matching TRBD1. The TCR comes from an adult with an advanced solid tumor such as melanoma, head and neck, liver or kidney cancer. CDR3 amino acids: CASSPQGAVGEQYF. The CDR3 DNA reads TGTGCCAGCTCACCACAGGGGGCAGTTGGCGAGCAGTACTTC. The full variable domain, its missing parts supplied by reference TRBV18 and TRBJ2-7, is NAGVMQNPRHLVRRRGQEARLRCSPMKGHSHVYWYRQLPEEGLKFMVYLQKENIIDESGMPKERFSAEFPKEGPSILRIQQVVRGDSAAYFCASSPQGAVGEQYFGPGTRLTVT.